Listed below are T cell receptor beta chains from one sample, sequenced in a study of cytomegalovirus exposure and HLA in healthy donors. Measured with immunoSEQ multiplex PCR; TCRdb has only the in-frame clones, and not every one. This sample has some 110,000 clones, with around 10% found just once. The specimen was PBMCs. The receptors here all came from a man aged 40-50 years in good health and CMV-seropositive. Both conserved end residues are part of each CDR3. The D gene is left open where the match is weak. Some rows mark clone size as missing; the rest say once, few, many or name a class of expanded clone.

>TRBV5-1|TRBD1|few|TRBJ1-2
TGCGCCAGCAGCTCCACAGGGGTCTATGGCTACACCTTC
CASSSTGVYGYTF
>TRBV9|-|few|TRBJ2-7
TGTGCCAGCAGCGAGGGAGGCCAGCACTACGAGCAGTACTTC
CASSEGGQHYEQYF
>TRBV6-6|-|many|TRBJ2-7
TGTGCCAGCAGCCAGGCCAGGTCCTCCTACGAGCAGTACTTC
CASSQARSSYEQYF
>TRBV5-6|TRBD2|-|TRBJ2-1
TGTGCCAGCAGCCTAAGACTAGCGGTTATCTCCTACAATGAGCAGTTCTTC
CASSLRLAVISYNEQFF
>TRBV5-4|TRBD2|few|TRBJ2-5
TGTGCCAGCAGTCTCGGACTAGCGGGGCATCAAGAGACCCAGTACTTC
CASSLGLAGHQETQYF
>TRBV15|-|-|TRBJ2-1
TGTGCCACCAGCAGAGAAAGCAGGAATGAGCAGTTCTTC
CATSRESRNEQFF
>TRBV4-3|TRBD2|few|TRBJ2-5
TGCGCCAGCAGCCCCTTTACTAGCGTGTACCAAGAGACCCAGTACTTC
CASSPFTSVYQETQYF
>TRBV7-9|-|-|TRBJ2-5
TGTGCCAGCAGCGAGGCCACAGCCGGGGTTGGGACCCAGTACTTC
CASSEATAGVGTQYF
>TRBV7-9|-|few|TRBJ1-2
TGTGCCAGCAGCTTAGGGGGAGGCTATGGCTACACCTTC
CASSLGGGYGYTF
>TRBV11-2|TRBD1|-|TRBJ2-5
TGTGCCAGCAGCCGTGGGACAGGGGGCGCGAAGACCCAGTACTTC
CASSRGTGGAKTQYF
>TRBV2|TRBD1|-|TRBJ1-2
TGTGCCAGCACCGAGACAGGGGGCCTGCGATATGGCTACACCTTC
CASTETGGLRYGYTF
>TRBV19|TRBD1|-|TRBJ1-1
TGTGCCAGTAGTGTGGGGACAGGGCTTAACACTGAAGCTTTCTTT
CASSVGTGLNTEAFF
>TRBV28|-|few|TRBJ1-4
TGTGCCAGCAGTTTTATCTGGGGAGGTGAAAAACTGTTTTTT
CASSFIWGGEKLFF
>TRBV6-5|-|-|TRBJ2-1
TGTGCCAGCAGGGGCAGTGAGCAGTTCTTC
CASRGSEQFF
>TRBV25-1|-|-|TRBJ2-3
TGTGCCAGCAGTGCCCAGGGGAACGGCACAGATACGCAGTATTTT
CASSAQGNGTDTQYF
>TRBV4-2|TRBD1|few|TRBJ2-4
TGTGCCAGCAGCCAAGATAGGGACAGCCCAAACATTCAGTACTTC
CASSQDRDSPNIQYF
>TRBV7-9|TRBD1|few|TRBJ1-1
TGTGCCAGCAGCCCCCCGACAGGGATTAACACTGAAGCTTTCTTT
CASSPPTGINTEAFF
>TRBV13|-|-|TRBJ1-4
TGTGCCAGCAGCTTCGTGTCGACAGGCGAAAAACTGTTTTTT
CASSFVSTGEKLFF
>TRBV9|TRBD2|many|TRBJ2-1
TGTGCCAGCAGCCCGGGTACCTTTGGGGGGACTAGCTATGAGCAGTTCTTC
CASSPGTFGGTSYEQFF
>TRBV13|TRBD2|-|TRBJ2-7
TGTGCCAGCAGCTTGAGGGGACTAGCGGGAGAAGTAACCTACGAGCAGTACTTC
CASSLRGLAGEVTYEQYF
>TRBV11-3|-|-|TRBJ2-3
TGTGCCAGCAGCTTCGACTGGACAGAAAGCACAGATACGCAGTATTTT
CASSFDWTESTDTQYF
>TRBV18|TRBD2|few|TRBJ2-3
TGTGCCAGCTCACCACGGACTAGCGGGACAGATACGCAGTATTTT
CASSPRTSGTDTQYF
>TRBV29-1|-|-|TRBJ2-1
TGCAGCGTTGTAGAAGCGAATGAGCAGTTCTTC
CSVVEANEQFF
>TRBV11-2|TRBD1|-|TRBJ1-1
TGTGCCAGCAGCCCCGAAGGGGGACAGCGGATGAACACTGAAGCTTTCTTT
CASSPEGGQRMNTEAFF
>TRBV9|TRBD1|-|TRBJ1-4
TGTGCCAGCAGCGCATCTGGACAGGGGGTTAATGAAAAACTGTTTTTT
CASSASGQGVNEKLFF
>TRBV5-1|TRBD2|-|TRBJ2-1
TGCGCCAGCAGCTTGGGGCGGGAGCTTGGGCAGTTCTTC
CASSLGRELGQFF
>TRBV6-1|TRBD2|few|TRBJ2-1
TGTGCCAGCAGCGAACTAGCGGATGAGCAGTTCTTC
CASSELADEQFF
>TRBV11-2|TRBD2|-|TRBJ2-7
TGTGCCTCCGGGGACTACTACGAGCAGTACTTC
CASGDYYEQYF
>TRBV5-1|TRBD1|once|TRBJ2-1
TGCGCCAGCAGCTTGGCCGGGGGGACAGGGGAGCAGTTCTTC
CASSLAGGTGEQFF
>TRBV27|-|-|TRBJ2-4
TGTGCCAGCAGTATATACAGGGGAGGTGGGGACATTCAGTACTTC
CASSIYRGGGDIQYF
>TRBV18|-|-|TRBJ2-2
TGTGCCAGCTCATCGGACACTGCTGGGGGGGAGCTGTTTTTT
CASSSDTAGGELFF
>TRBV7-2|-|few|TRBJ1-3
TGTGCCAGCAGCTTAGAAGCCGGAAACACCATATATTTT
CASSLEAGNTIYF
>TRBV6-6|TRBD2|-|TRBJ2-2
TGTGCCAGCAGACCCCCGGGGGGGGCATACACCGGGGAGCTGTTTTTT
CASRPPGGAYTGELFF
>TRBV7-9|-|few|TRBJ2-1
TGTGCCAGCAGCCCACCCGGGACTTCCTACAATGAGCAGTTCTTC
CASSPPGTSYNEQFF
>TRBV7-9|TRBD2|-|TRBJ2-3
TGTGCCAGCAGCCCTCCTGCAGCGGGAGGGCCTTCCGATGCGCAGTATTTT
CASSPPAAGGPSDAQYF